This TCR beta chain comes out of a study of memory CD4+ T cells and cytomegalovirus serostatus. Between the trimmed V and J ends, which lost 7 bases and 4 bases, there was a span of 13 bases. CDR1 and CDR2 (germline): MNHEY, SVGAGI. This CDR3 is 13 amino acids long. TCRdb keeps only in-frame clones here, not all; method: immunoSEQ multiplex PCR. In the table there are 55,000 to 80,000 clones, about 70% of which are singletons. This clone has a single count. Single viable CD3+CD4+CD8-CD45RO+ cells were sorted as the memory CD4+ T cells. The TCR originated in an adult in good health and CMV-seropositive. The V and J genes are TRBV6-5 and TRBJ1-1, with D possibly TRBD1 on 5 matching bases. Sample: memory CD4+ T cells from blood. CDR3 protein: CASTREGGTEAFF. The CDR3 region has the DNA TGTGCCAGCACCAGGGAGGGAGGCACTGAAGCTTTCTTT.